A single sample gave rise to the 5 T cell receptor beta chains below, sequenced in a study of human T cells and chemical hapten exposure. TCRdb re-analysed the RACE reads in MiXCR, keeping a single row per CDR3 protein. The sample contains about 110,000 distinct CDR3 sequences, less than 35% of which appear only once. Time point: patch test 3, about 24 weeks after DPC sensitization. Treatment noted: therapeutic diphenylcyclopropenone sensitization with weekly scalp DPC. Source: whole blood, taken in connection with sensitization to the hapten diphenylcyclopropenone (DPC). These receptors originate from a man aged 40-50 years with alopecia areata. Some clones in this sample may be carry-over from other donors' samples.

The genes are TRBV10-3 and TRBJ2-1; 10 bases line up with TRBD2. V lost 7 bases, J lost 4 bases, and 4 bases stayed unmatched. Germline CDR1 and CDR2: ENHRY and SYGVKD. The CDR3 spans 14 residues. The CDR3 here is CAIKKLAGYNEQFF. CDR3 nucleotide sequence: TGTGCCATCAAAAAACTAGCGGGATACAATGAGCAGTTCTTC.

This clonotype appeared a few times. The chain employs TRBV7-8 and TRBJ1-1; TRBD1 aligns across 7 bases. The CDR3 sequence is 15 residues long. The V gene's germline CDR1 is SGHVS and CDR2 FQNEAQ. V dropped 2 bases and J dropped 2; count of bases not matched to a gene: 5. The CDR3 bases are TGTGCCAGCAGCTTATCGGGACAGCTTAACACTGAAGCTTTCTTT. It codes for CASSLSGQLNTEAFF.

DNA for the CDR3: TGTGCCAGCAGTGCGGTGGGACAGAATAGCAATCAGCCCCAGCATTTT. This gives the protein CASSAVGQNSNQPQHF. V is TRBV2 and J is TRBJ1-5, with 7 bases fitting TRBD1. The V and J ends lost 4 bases and 0 bases, in that order; junction bases with no gene match: 6. Germline V gene sequence: CDR1 SNHLY, CDR2 FYNNEI. The CDR3 spans 16 residues.

The rearrangement links TRBV7-3 to TRBJ2-1, with 7 bases lining up with TRBD2. Germline CDR1 is SGHTA and CDR2 is FQGTGA. This CDR3 has 15 amino acids. V dropped 2 bases and J dropped 10; count of bases not matched to a gene: 11. The CDR3 DNA reads TGTGCCAGCAGCTTAGGAGCGGGGCCCCGGTCCGAGCAGTTCTTC. This codes for CASSLGAGPRSEQFF.

This clonotype was seen only a few times. As DNA, the CDR3 is TGTGCCAGCAGCTCGCCGGGACTAGGTAAAGAGACCCAGTACTTC. As protein: CASSSPGLGKETQYF. This chain joins TRBV7-2 and TRBJ2-5, with 8 nucleotides matching TRBD2. The V gene's germline CDR1 is SGHTA and CDR2 FQGNSA. V lost 4 bases to trimming and J lost 3 bases; unmatched junction nucleotides: 7. CDR3 length: 15 residues.